The 20 T cell receptor beta chains in this list originate from one sample, sequenced in a study of blood T cell repertoires in COVID-19. Sequencing was performed with immunoSEQ multiplex PCR; in TCRdb, only in-frame clones are kept and a portion is missing. The table includes 140,000 to 150,000 clones, less than 90% detected once. Input material: PBMCs or T cells enriched from blood (not recorded which). These receptors were collected from a woman aged 45-65 years who had been exposed to COVID-19.

The chain recombines TRBV5-1 with TRBJ1-2; D remains ambiguous. CDR3 size: 15 residues. Germline assignment: CDR1 SGHRS and CDR2 YFSETQ. Trimming removed 0 bases at V and 4 bases at J, with 13 bases between. The CDR3 nucleotides read TGCGCCAGCAGCTTGGCTAACGAGGTTTTCTATGGCTACACCTTC. Its translation is CASSLANEVFYGYTF. The complete variable domain, with remaining parts taken from reference TRBV5-1 and TRBJ1-2, reads KAGVTQTPRYLIKTRGQQVTLSCSPISGHRSVSWYQQTPGQGLQFLFEYFSETQRNKGNFPGRFSGRQFSNSRSEMNVSTLELGDSALYLCASSLANEVFYGYTFGSGTRLTVV.

The V call is TRBV19, the J call TRBJ1-5; possible D gene TRBD1, 6 bases. The length of the CDR3 is 16 residues. Trimming stripped 3 bases from V and 2 bases from J, with 14 bases between. Germline assignment: CDR1 LNHDA and CDR2 SQIVND (reference sequence). CDR3 amino acids: CASSMGARGGNQPQHF. The CDR3 coding sequence is TGTGCCAGTAGTATGGGGGCCAGGGGAGGCAATCAGCCCCAGCATTTT.

V gene TRBV10-2 combines with J gene TRBJ1-1, with a weak D call TRBD1 (6 bases). Germline V gene lookup returns CDR1 WSHSY and CDR2 SAAADI. The CDR3 runs to 14 residues. V shed 6 bases and J shed 6 bases, with 17 bases lying between them. The CDR3 spells CASSRDTLGPEAFF. The CDR3 region has the DNA TGCGCCAGCAGCAGGGACACCCTCGGACCTGAAGCTTTCTTT.

Written as DNA, the CDR3 is TGTGCCAGCAGTGGCAGGGTTAATGAAAAACTGTTTTTT. It is translated as CASSGRVNEKLFF. This rearrangement joins TRBV25-1 to TRBJ1-4; D perhaps matches TRBD1 (5 bases). Trimming took off 4 bases at V and 4 bases at J, with 7 bases between the two ends. The germline CDR1 and CDR2 sequences are MGHDK and SYGVNS. The CDR3 is 13 amino acids.

The chain joins TRBV6-1 to TRBJ2-2, with TRBD1 identical over 7 bases. Germline trimming cut 10 bases from V and 0 bases from J; bases unmatched to any gene: 5. The CDR3 covers 14 residues. CDR1 is MNHNS and CDR2 is SASEGT in the germline V gene. CDR3 region: CATTTGTNTGELFF. DNA for the CDR3: TGTGCCACGACGACAGGGACGAACACCGGGGAGCTGTTTTTT.

V is TRBV7-9 and J is TRBJ2-1; tentatively, D is TRBD2 (5 bases). V was shortened by 1 base and J by 10 bases, with 14 bases between the two germline ends. The CDR3 length is 14 residues. From germline, CDR1 is SEHNR and CDR2 FQNEAQ (reference sequence). The CDR3 loop reads CASSLVGNLGEQFF. The CDR3 DNA sequence: TGTGCCAGCAGCTTAGTCGGGAACCTCGGGGAGCAGTTCTTC.

The chain is built from TRBV2 and TRBJ1-2; D call uncertain. The V end lost 3 bases, the J end lost 8 bases, and 7 bases lay between the germline ends. Germline-derived CDR1 and CDR2 are SNHLY and FYNNEI. This CDR3 region has 11 residues. CDR3 amino acids: CASSDMGGYTF. Here the CDR3 DNA reads TGTGCCAGCAGTGACATGGGCGGCTACACCTTC.

V is TRBV5-1 and J is TRBJ2-3; TRBD2 agrees at 12 bases. The V segment lost 3 bases and the J segment 4 bases; nucleotides outside the gene matches: 9. The CDR3 contains 17 residues. Germline CDR1 SGHRS, CDR2 YFSETQ. Written as DNA, the CDR3 is TGCGCCAGCAGCTCTGGACTAGCGGGACCTCAGTCAGATACGCAGTATTTT. Translation gives CASSSGLAGPQSDTQYF.

The V and J genes are TRBV29-1 and TRBJ2-7; no clear D. This CDR3 is built from 11 residues. V lost 6 bases and J 4 bases, leaving 10 bases between the germline ends. The germline gives CDR1 SQVTM, CDR2 ANQGSEA. Here the CDR3 reads CSVGIGYEQYF. DNA of the CDR3: TGCAGCGTAGGCATCGGGTACGAGCAGTACTTC.

The J gene is TRBJ2-5, the V gene TRBV7-6; D is possibly TRBD2 (6 bases). V lost 5 bases to trimming and J lost 6 bases, with 22 bases between them. The CDR3 totals 16 residues. CDR1 is SGHVS and CDR2 is FNYEAQ in the germline V gene. CDR3 loop: CASSGFSFGGTQTQYF. CDR3 nucleotide sequence: TGTGCCAGCAGCGGCTTTTCGTTCGGCGGGACCCAGACCCAGTACTTC.

The rearrangement joins TRBV6-4 to TRBJ2-2, with a tentative D call TRBD1 (6 bases). Germline values: CDR1 MRHNA, CDR2 SNTAGT. Trimming took 6 bases from V and 5 from J, leaving 13 bases between them. This CDR3 region has 14 residues. CDR3 bases: TGTGCCAGCAGCCAGACAGGACCTACCGGGGAGCTGTTTTTT. Its translation is CASSQTGPTGELFF.

In regard to this clone: One junction end disagrees with the germline gene, perhaps due to a read error. The rearrangement uses TRBV19 and TRBJ1-1; D may be TRBD1 (6 bases). This CDR3 region has 12 residues. CDR1 and CDR2 (germline): LNHDA, SQIVND (reference sequence). CDR3 loop: CASSIGAGVPGF. The DNA for the CDR3 is TGTGCCAGTAGTATAGGGGCAGGGGTCCCCGGGTTT.

This clone appeared a few times. The CDR3 coding sequence is TGTGCCAGCAGCTCGGAGGGTAACTATGGCTACACCTTC. Translation: CASSSEGNYGYTF. This chain joins TRBV5-4 and TRBJ1-2; D remains ambiguous. Trimming stripped 3 bases from V and 1 base from J, with 7 bases between. The V gene's germline CDR1 is SGHNT and CDR2 YYREEE (reference sequence). CDR3 size: 13 residues.

The J gene is TRBJ2-3, the V gene TRBV20-1; tentatively, D is TRBD2 (5 bases). Germline-derived CDR1 and CDR2 are DFQATT and SNEGSKA (reference sequence). This CDR3 comprises 15 residues. Trimming stripped 3 bases from V and 2 bases from J, with 15 bases between. The CDR3 coding sequence is TGCAGTGCTAGTGGTGGTCTCGGGAACACAGATACGCAGTATTTT. This encodes CSASGGLGNTDTQYF.

For the CDR3, the DNA is TGTGCCAGCAGTCTCAGGGGGTTGGGGGAGACCCAGTACTTC. Its translation is CASSLRGLGETQYF. The chain couples TRBV6-5 to TRBJ2-5; 7 bases are a match to TRBD1. This CDR3 region has 14 residues. CDR1 and CDR2 from the germline V gene are MNHEY and SVGAGI. V trimming: 5 bases; J trimming: 5 bases; junction bases outside the gene matches: 8.

J is TRBJ2-1 and V is TRBV3-1 (or the pseudogene TRBV3-2); a weak D match, TRBD1 (5 bases). The CDR3 is made up of 16 amino acids. V dropped 7 bases and J dropped 3 bases, with 19 bases sitting between them. CDR1 is LGHDT, CDR2 YNNKEL, per germline (reference sequence). In DNA, the CDR3 is TGTGCCAGCACTGGTTCAGACTCAAGGGGCTACAATGAGCAGTTCTTC. Protein product: CASTGSDSRGYNEQFF.

V gene TRBV7-2 combines with J gene TRBJ2-2; TRBD2 is a possible D gene (5 bases). CDR3 size: 14 residues. V lost 0 bases to trimming and J lost 6 bases, with 8 bases between them. Germline CDR1 and CDR2: SGHTA and FQGNSA. CDR3 DNA sequence: TGTGCCAGCAGCTTAGCATACGGGGCCGGGGAGCTGTTTTTT. Translating it yields CASSLAYGAGELFF.

V gene TRBV3-1 (or the pseudogene TRBV3-2) combines with J gene TRBJ2-1, with D tentatively TRBD2 (5 bases). Germline CDR1 is LGHDT and CDR2 is YNNKEL (reference sequence). There are 17 residues in the CDR3. V lost 1 base and J lost 1, with 14 bases in between. CDR3 nucleotide sequence: TGTGCCAGCAGCCAAGGGTGCCTAGCTAGTTCCTACAATGAGCAGTTCTTC. It is translated as CASSQGCLASSYNEQFF.

The sample holds a few counts of this clone. CDR3 sequence (DNA): TGTGCCACCAGTGACCCCAGGGGCGCTGGCAATCAGCCCCAGCATTTT. Amino acids: CATSDPRGAGNQPQHF. This rearrangement joins TRBV24-1 to TRBJ1-5; tentative D call: TRBD1 (6 bases). The length of the CDR3 is 16 residues. V lost 4 bases and J 2 bases, leaving 14 bases between the germline ends. Germline loops: CDR1 KGHDR, CDR2 SFDVKD.

V and J are TRBV12-5 and TRBJ2-3, with TRBD1 matching over 9 bases. J gave up 10 bases and V 7 bases, and 3 bases lay outside the gene matches. CDR3 length equals 11 residues. Germline CDR1 reads LGHNT; CDR2 reads FRNRAP. CDR3 in DNA: TGTGCTAGTGAGGGACAGGGTGCGCAGTATTTT. Its translation is CASEGQGAQYF. The full variable domain, its missing parts supplied by reference TRBV12-5 and TRBJ2-3, is DARVTQTPRHKVTEMGQEVTMRCQPILGHNTVFWYRQTMMQGLELLAYFRNRAPLDDSGMPKDRFSAEMPDATLATLKIQPSEPRDSAVYFCASEGQGAQYFGPGTRLTVL.